One T cell receptor (beta chain) is described in this entry. Antigen specificity is unknown. Clones were sequenced by immunoSEQ multiplex PCR, and TCRdb holds only the in-frame ones, with some missing. The table has about 2.4 million clones, approximately 94% seen once. A CD45RA+ naive subset and a CD45RA-negative memory subset were split from CD4+ cells. V lost 4 bases to trimming and J lost 4 bases, with 3 bases between them. Germline V lookup: CDR1 SGHNT, CDR2 YYREEE (reference sequence). This CDR3 spans 11 amino acids. This specimen comes from a study of shared clonotypes between healthy human individuals. Across the study: CD4 naive and CD4 memory each took three plates per donor, while CD8 naive took two and CD8 memory one.

The study's findings and limits: Four donors had roughly 5% of their naive CD4 clonotypes in common. Researchers sampled only blood; tissue repertoires likely differ.

The gene calls are TRBV5-4 and TRBJ1-3; D call uncertain. This TCR was recovered from a young man in good health. Some clones in this sample may be carry-over from other donors' samples. Sequenced input: naive CD4+ T cells from PBMCs. Subset described: CD45RA+ positively selected. CDR3 nucleotides: TGTGCCAGCAGCGACGGAAACACCATATATTTT. Translating it yields CASSDGNTIYF.